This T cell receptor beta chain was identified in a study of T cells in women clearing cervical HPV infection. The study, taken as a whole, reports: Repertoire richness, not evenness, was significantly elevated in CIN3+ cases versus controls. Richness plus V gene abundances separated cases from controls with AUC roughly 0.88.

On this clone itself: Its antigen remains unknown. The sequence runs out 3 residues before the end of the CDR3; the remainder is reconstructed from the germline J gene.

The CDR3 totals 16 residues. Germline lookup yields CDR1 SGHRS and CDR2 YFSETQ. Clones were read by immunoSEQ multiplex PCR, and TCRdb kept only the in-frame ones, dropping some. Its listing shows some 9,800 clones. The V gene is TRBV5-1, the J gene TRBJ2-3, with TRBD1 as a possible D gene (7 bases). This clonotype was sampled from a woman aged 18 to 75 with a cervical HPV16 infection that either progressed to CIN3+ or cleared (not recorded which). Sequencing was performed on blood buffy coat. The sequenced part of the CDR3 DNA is TGCGCCAGCAGCGAAAGCAGGGGGGCGGGTACGGAGACG. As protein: CASSESRGAGTET. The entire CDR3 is CASSESRGAGTETQYF.